This paragraph covers one T cell receptor (beta chain) sequence. Its cognate antigen is unknown. The sample comes from a study of cytomegalovirus exposure and HLA in healthy donors. The V gene end was trimmed by 5 bases and the J gene end by 7 bases; junction bases not matched to a gene: 7. Per the germline V gene, CDR1 is SEHNR and CDR2 is FQNEAQ (reference sequence). The length of the CDR3 is 14 residues. Study observations and caveats: Equally common other TCR beta chains were less clonally expanded than HLA-associated ones, a later analysis found. Looking again later, the authors saw that most CMV-associated TCR beta chains seemed HLA-restricted.

A multiplex PCR was run with 60 Vbeta primers and 13 Jbeta primers. The repertoire was sequenced with immunoSEQ multiplex PCR; TCRdb's copy has only in-frame clones and lacks some. Among under 200,000 clones listed, approximately 78% were seen once. V usage is TRBV7-9 and J usage is TRBJ1-5, with 8 positions matching TRBD1. Input material: PBMCs. The source of this sequence is a girl aged 2 to 10 in good health and CMV-seropositive. CDR3 sequence: CASSREDRAQPQHF. The CDR3 DNA reads as TGTGCCAGCAGCCGGGAGGACAGGGCCCAGCCCCAGCATTTT.